These 6 T cell receptor beta chains originate from one sample sequenced in a study of CD8 T cells in ankylosing spondylitis. From the 5' RACE reads, TCRdb called clonotypes with MiXCR, one entry per CDR3 protein. Among about 240,000 distinct CDR3 sequences, around 11% were seen once, and the ten largest hold roughly 6.8%. The sample taken for sequencing was blood, either unsorted or a sorted T cell fraction (not recorded which). These receptors all come from a male donor with ankylosing spondylitis or in good health (not recorded which).

This clonotype was counted many times. The chain carries TRBV5-1 and TRBJ1-1, with D perhaps TRBD1 (6 bases). The CDR3 consists of 16 residues. V gave up 0 bases and J gave up 4 bases, with 16 bases separating them. From germline, CDR1 is SGHRS and CDR2 YFSETQ. DNA of the CDR3: TGCGCCAGCAGCTTGGGAATGGGGGCGAAGATCACTGAAGCTTTCTTT. It specifies CASSLGMGAKITEAFF.

This clonotype was recorded a few times. The chain joins TRBV19 to TRBJ2-1, with no clear D. V lost 5 bases and J lost 6, with 14 bases in between. Germline lookup yields CDR1 LNHDA and CDR2 SQIVND (reference sequence). CDR3 size: 14 residues. The CDR3: CASSLGLDVNEQFF. As DNA, the CDR3 is TGTGCCAGTAGTCTGGGTCTAGACGTCAATGAGCAGTTCTTC.

This clonotype was seen at least ten times. The chain combines TRBV3-1 with TRBJ2-3; tentatively, D is TRBD1 or TRBD2 (5 bases each). The CDR3 is 16 residues long. Germline lookup yields CDR1 LGHDT and CDR2 YNNKEL (reference sequence). The ends were cut back, 0 bases at V and 8 bases at J, with 18 bases in the middle. CDR3 sequence reads: CASSQESGTPRGTQYF. In DNA, the CDR3 is TGTGCCAGCAGCCAAGAATCCGGGACCCCTCGAGGTACGCAGTATTTT.

This clonotype was detected ten times or more. The chain couples TRBV2 to TRBJ1-3; D uncertain. The CDR3 length is 13 residues. The germline V and J ends were trimmed by 6 bases and 4 bases, with 10 bases remaining between them. Germline CDR1 reads SNHLY; CDR2 reads FYNNEI. In DNA form, the CDR3 reads TGTGCCAGCAGGCCACGGATCGGAAACACCATATATTTT. Protein: CASRPRIGNTIYF.

This clonotype was detected ten times or more. The chain employs TRBV20-1 and TRBJ2-1, with 8 bases aligning to TRBD2. Germline V gene sequence: CDR1 DFQATT, CDR2 SNEGSKA (reference sequence). This CDR3 comprises 14 residues. The V and J ends lost 3 bases and 2 bases, in that order; junction bases with no gene match: 3. The CDR3, as DNA: TGCAGTGCTAGCGGGAGGGGGGCCTACAATGAGCAGTTCTTC. Residues: CSASGRGAYNEQFF.

This clonotype was recorded many times. The chain has TRBV20-1 and TRBJ1-1; D is ambiguous. The V gene's germline CDR1 is DFQATT and CDR2 SNEGSKA (reference sequence). V was cut by 0 bases and J by 9 bases, with 14 bases left in between. This CDR3 is built from 13 residues. The DNA for the CDR3 is TGCAGTGCTAGAGACCTAAACCGCGGGAAAGCTTTCTTT. Protein sequence: CSARDLNRGKAFF.